The 25 T cell receptor beta chains listed next were all sequenced from one sample in a study of blood T cells in healthy people across ages. A second 7 to 11 cycle PCR used barcoded and J-beta primers. MiXCR was run by TCRdb on the 5' RACE reads, yielding one entry per CDR3 protein. The table has 700,000 or so distinct CDR3 sequences, about 24% seen once; the top ten hold around 21%. Sample: blood. These receptors all come from a man between 70 and 80 years old in good health.

The table lists this clonotype with a few counts. The V and J genes are TRBV5-1 and TRBJ2-6; D possibly corresponds to TRBD2 (6 bases). The germline gives CDR1 SGHRS, CDR2 YFSETQ. CDR3 size: 17 residues. Trimming took 5 bases from V and 0 from J, leaving 15 bases between them. The CDR3 sequence: CASRDLAEVSGANVLTF. The DNA of the CDR3 is TGCGCCAGCAGGGACTTAGCGGAGGTCTCTGGGGCCAACGTCCTGACTTTC. Supplemented by reference TRBV5-1 and TRBJ2-6, the full variable domain reads KAGVTQTPRYLIKTRGQQVTLSCSPISGHRSVSWYQQTPGQGLQFLFEYFSETQRNKGNFPGRFSGRQFSNSRSEMNVSTLELGDSALYLCASRDLAEVSGANVLTFGAGSRLTVL.

The genes are TRBV7-9 and TRBJ2-7; 9 bases match TRBD2. The assigned J gene may be wrong: the sequence end matches TRBJ2-1 better. CDR3 size: 16 residues. In germline, CDR1 is SEHNR, CDR2 FQNEAQ (reference sequence). The CDR3, as DNA: TGTGCCAGCAGCCCGCCGGGTAGCGGGAGAGACAATGAGCAGTTCTTC. Its translation is CASSPPGSGRDNEQFF.

CDR3 sequence: CASSFEWDSTYEQYF. The CDR3 bases are TGTGCCAGCAGTTTTGAGTGGGACAGCACCTACGAGCAGTACTTC. V and J are TRBV12-3 or TRBV12-4 and TRBJ2-5, with TRBD1 identical over 7 bases. The DNA end is a closer match to TRBJ2-7, so the J assignment may be wrong. This CDR3 has 15 amino acids.

The chain couples TRBV4-3 to TRBJ1-6; 10 bases are a match to TRBD1. Germline CDR1 and CDR2: LGHNA and YSLEER. There are 15 residues in the CDR3. After removal of 4 bases from V and 7 bases from J, the junction contained 4 bases not matched to a gene. The CDR3 DNA sequence: TGCGCCAGCAGCCTGTGGACAGGGGGAAATTCACCCCTCCACTTT. It translates to CASSLWTGGNSPLHF.

This clonotype was observed a few times. V usage is TRBV7-8 and J usage is TRBJ2-7; possible D gene TRBD1, 5 bases. Germline CDR1 reads SGHVS; CDR2 reads FQNEAQ. The CDR3 length is 13 residues. V shed 5 bases and J shed 2 bases, with 10 bases lying between them. The CDR3 sequence is CASSKTDTYEQYV. The DNA for the CDR3 is TGTGCCAGCAGCAAGACAGATACCTACGAGCAGTACGTC.

Only a few counts were recorded for this clonotype. The rearrangement links TRBV10-3 to TRBJ2-5; D not resolved. V dropped 10 bases and J dropped 0 bases, with 18 bases sitting between them. CDR1 and CDR2 from the germline V gene are ENHRY and SYGVKD. CDR3 length: 15 residues. Here the CDR3 reads CATALMGLYQETQYF. In DNA, the CDR3 is TGTGCCACCGCCCTCATGGGTCTTTACCAAGAGACCCAGTACTTC.

This clonotype was found a few times. This chain connects TRBV5-1 to TRBJ2-5, with no clear D. Per germline, CDR1 SGHRS and CDR2 YFSETQ. The CDR3 has 14 residues. V gave up 0 bases and J gave up 5 bases, with 11 bases separating them. CDR3 amino acids: CASSLDIYRETQYF. The CDR3 coding sequence is TGCGCCAGCAGCTTGGATATTTATAGGGAGACCCAGTACTTC.

CDR3 in amino acids: CASSQGLLRTEAFF. The CDR3, as DNA: TGCGCCAGCAGCCAAGGATTACTGAGGACTGAAGCTTTCTTT. V usage is TRBV4-1 and J usage is TRBJ1-1; D call uncertain. The germline V and J ends were trimmed by 1 base and 5 bases, with 11 bases remaining between them. Germline CDR1 is MGHRA and CDR2 is YSYEKL. The CDR3 runs to 14 residues.

The chain couples TRBV7-2 to TRBJ2-4, with a tentative D call TRBD1 (6 bases). Per the germline V gene, CDR1 is SGHTA and CDR2 is FQGNSA. Between the trimmed V and J ends, which lost 5 bases and 2 bases, there was a span of 16 bases. There are 16 residues in the CDR3. This chain's CDR3 is CASSLPGVGSKNIQYF. DNA of the CDR3: TGTGCCAGCAGCCTCCCAGGGGTCGGTTCCAAAAACATTCAGTACTTC.

This clonotype came up a few times. The V call is TRBV7-9, the J call TRBJ2-5; 7 bases are a match to TRBD2. Matching the DNA end better, TRBJ2-1 makes the J call doubtful. This CDR3 contains 12 residues. Germline assignment: CDR1 SEHNR and CDR2 FQNEAQ (reference sequence). In nucleotides, the CDR3 is TGTGCCAGTACCGGGACTAACAATGAGCAGTTCTTC. It encodes CASTGTNNEQFF.

This clonotype was seen a single time. The chain is built from TRBV21-1 and TRBJ1-4; TRBD1, the table's D call, was not compared with the DNA. TRBV21-1 is deemed a pseudogene. CDR3 length equals 13 residues. The CDR3 DNA is TGTGCCAGCACCCCTAACGATAGAGAAAAACTGTTTTTT. It specifies CASTPNDREKLFF.

V gene TRBV7-8 combines with J gene TRBJ2-1; D is uncertain. The CDR3 loop spans 13 amino acids. Germline V gene lookup returns CDR1 SGHVS and CDR2 FQNEAQ. The V end was cut by 5 bases, the J end by 13 bases, with 18 bases between. The DNA of the CDR3 is TGTGCCAGCAGCCTACCTCCACCCGGACGCCAGTTCTTC. Residues: CASSLPPPGRQFF.

J is TRBJ2-3 and V is TRBV20-1; D unresolved. The CDR3 sequence is 14 residues long. Trimming pared 5 bases from V and 6 bases from J, leaving 18 bases between. The germline CDR1 and CDR2 sequences are DFQATT and SNEGSKA (reference sequence). CDR3 coding DNA: TGCAGTGCTGGTCAGAGATTGGACCGGGATACGCAGTATTTT. This translates into CSAGQRLDRDTQYF.

The chain couples TRBV3-1 to TRBJ2-1; D possibly corresponds to TRBD2 (5 bases). This CDR3 comprises 11 residues. In germline, CDR1 is LGHDT, CDR2 YNNKEL (reference sequence). Trimming pared 10 bases from V and 12 bases from J, leaving 16 bases between. CDR3 nucleotides: TGTGCCACCTCAGAGGGAAGGGTGCAGTTCTTC. Its translation is CATSEGRVQFF.

V and J are TRBV7-2 and TRBJ2-4; 8 bases match TRBD1. Germline V gene sequence: CDR1 SGHTA, CDR2 FQGNSA. The CDR3 is 16 amino acids. J was trimmed by 0 bases and V by 5 bases; bases with no gene match: 6. CDR3 sequence (DNA): TGTGCCAGCAGCCCCTGGACAGGGTCAGCCAAAAACATTCAGTACTTC. Translation gives CASSPWTGSAKNIQYF. Together with reference TRBV7-2 and TRBJ2-4, the CDR3 gives the full variable domain: GAGVSQSPSNKVTEKGKDVELRCDPISGHTALYWYRQSLGQGLEFLIYFQGNSAPDKSGLPSDRFSAERTGGSVSTLTIQRTQQEDSAVYLCASSPWTGSAKNIQYFGAGTRLSVL.

This clonotype came up a few times. The V gene is TRBV4-3, the J gene TRBJ2-7; 11 bases match TRBD2. Judging by the DNA end, TRBJ2-1 fits better; the J call may be wrong. In germline, CDR1 is LGHNA, CDR2 YSLEER. The CDR3 consists of 15 residues. Here the CDR3 reads CASSLSGREGNEQFF. CDR3 in DNA: TGCGCCAGCAGCCTTAGCGGGAGGGAGGGAAATGAGCAGTTCTTC.

This clonotype was detected many times. The chain combines TRBV20-1 with TRBJ2-1; no clear D. Germline V gene sequence: CDR1 DFQATT, CDR2 SNEGSKA (reference sequence). The CDR3 sequence is 13 residues long. V dropped 8 bases and J dropped 0 bases, with 11 bases sitting between them. In DNA, the CDR3 is TGCAGTAAGGACCCAAACTCCTACAATGAGCAGTTCTTC. It yields the protein CSKDPNSYNEQFF.

This clonotype was counted ten times or more. The CDR3 nucleotides read TGTGCCACCAGTGATTTTTCCGGGAGCGGCTACACCTTC. Translating it yields CATSDFSGSGYTF. The chain employs TRBV24-1 and TRBJ1-2, with D unclear. This CDR3 spans 13 amino acids. Germline CDR1 and CDR2: KGHDR and SFDVKD. V dropped 1 base and J dropped 8 bases, with 10 bases sitting between them.

This clonotype was observed a handful of times. The chain joins TRBV5-1 to TRBJ1-4; D gene ambiguous. This CDR3 has 15 residues. Trimming shortened V by 4 bases and J by 4 bases, and 14 bases separated the two germline ends. The germline V gene has CDR1 SGHRS and CDR2 YFSETQ. The CDR3 sequence: CASSTLDGFNEKLFF. CDR3 DNA sequence: TGCGCCAGCAGCACCCTGGACGGATTTAATGAAAAACTGTTTTTT.

This chain connects TRBV28 to TRBJ2-5; D gene uncertain. CDR3 size: 16 residues. The V end was cut by 3 bases, the J end by 4 bases, with 18 bases between. CDR1 is MDHEN, CDR2 SYDVKM, per germline. The CDR3 nucleotides read TGTGCCAGCAGTTTCTCGCCGACAATCGTGGGAGAGACCCAGTACTTC. This sequence encodes CASSFSPTIVGETQYF.

Ten or more counts support this clonotype. The V gene is TRBV6-6, the J gene TRBJ1-1, with D maybe TRBD1 (6 bases). Germline CDR1 reads MNHNY; CDR2 reads SVGAGI (reference sequence). The CDR3 is 12 residues long. Trimming took off 8 bases at V and 8 bases at J, with 15 bases between the two ends. CDR3 DNA sequence: TGTGCCAGCGTCCAGTTGGGGGCCGAAGCTTTCTTT. This codes for CASVQLGAEAFF.

As concerns this clonotype: A much larger clone lies one base from this, so it may be a read error. V and J are TRBV28 and TRBJ1-2; 7 bases line up with TRBD1. Germline CDR1 MDHEN, CDR2 SYDVKM. The CDR3 spans 18 residues. CDR3 DNA sequence: TGTGCCGGCAGTCCAACACTTAAGGGGGCAGCCCAAGGTAGTGGCTACACCTTC. Protein: CAGSPTLKGAAQGSGYTF.

This clonotype turned up a few times. This chain uses TRBV5-1 with TRBJ2-3; D ambiguous. The ends were cut back, 5 bases at V and 3 bases at J, with 10 bases in the middle. Per the germline V gene, CDR1 is SGHRS and CDR2 is YFSETQ. CDR3 length: 13 amino acids. The CDR3 reads CASSSDWTDTQYF. Written as DNA, the CDR3 is TGCGCCAGCAGTTCCGATTGGACAGATACGCAGTATTTT.

This clonotype was seen only a few times. This chain connects TRBV3-1 to TRBJ2-5; the match to TRBD2 covers 8 bases. The CDR3 loop spans 14 amino acids. Germline V gene lookup returns CDR1 LGHDT and CDR2 YNNKEL (reference sequence). The trim removed 3 bases at V and 5 bases at J, leaving 5 bases unmatched. For the CDR3, the DNA is TGTGCCAGCAGCCATAGAGCGGGAGAGGAGACCCAGTACTTC. It encodes CASSHRAGEETQYF.

V usage is TRBV10-3 and J usage is TRBJ2-3; weak D call: TRBD2 (6 bases). The CDR3 length is 13 residues. V gave up 7 bases and J gave up 2 bases, with 10 bases separating them. Germline CDR1 reads ENHRY; CDR2 reads SYGVKD. CDR3 amino acids: CAIMEGNTDTQYF. CDR3 in DNA: TGTGCCATCATGGAGGGGAACACAGATACGCAGTATTTT.